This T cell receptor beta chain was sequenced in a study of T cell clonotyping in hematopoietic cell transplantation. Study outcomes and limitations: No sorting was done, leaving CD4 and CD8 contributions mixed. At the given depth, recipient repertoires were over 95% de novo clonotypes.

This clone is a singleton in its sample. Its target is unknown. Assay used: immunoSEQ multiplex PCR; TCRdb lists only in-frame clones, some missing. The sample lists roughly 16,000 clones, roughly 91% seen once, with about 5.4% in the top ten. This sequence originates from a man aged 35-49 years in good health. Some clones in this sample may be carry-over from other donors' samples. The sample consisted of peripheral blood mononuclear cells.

CDR3 amino acids: CASSAVTVSYNYGYTF. CDR3 DNA: TGTGCCAGCAGCGCAGTCACCGTTTCGTATAACTATGGCTACACCTTC. The rearrangement links TRBV9 to TRBJ1-2; D is unresolved. CDR1 is SGDLS, CDR2 YYNGEE, per germline. The CDR3 has 16 amino acids. Trimming stripped 3 bases from V and 1 base from J, with 16 bases between.